The 8 T cell receptor beta chains below all came from one sample that was sequenced in a study of CD8+CD57+ T cells in acquired aplastic anemia. Researchers used genomic DNA as the template to profile TCR beta VDJ and CDR3. TCRdb re-derived calls from the reads in MiXCR, one entry per CDR3 protein. The data contain about 180,000 distinct CDR3 sequences, around half of them singletons. What was sequenced was sorted CD4+, CD8+, or CD8+CD57+ T cells (not recorded which) from PBMCs. The receptors here all came from a human donor in good health.

This clonotype came up a few times. The chain combines TRBV4-2 with TRBJ2-1, with TRBD2 as a possible D gene (6 bases). Trimming removed 8 bases at V and 7 bases at J, with 24 bases between. Germline-derived CDR1 and CDR2 are LGHNA and YNFKEQ. The CDR3 is 16 residues long. The CDR3 DNA follows: TGTGCCAGCGCCGGCTGGGGGGAGCGGTGGTTAAATGAGCAGTTCTTC. Translation gives CASAGWGERWLNEQFF.

This clonotype turned up a few times. The chain links TRBV11-2 to TRBJ2-3; TRBD2 matches at 11 bases. The CDR3 has 18 amino acids. V shed 2 bases and J 2 bases; nucleotides not matched to a gene: 9. Germline CDR1 and CDR2: SGHAT and FQNNGV. Here the CDR3 reads CASSLPGLAGPPTDTQYF. The CDR3 nucleotides read TGTGCCAGCAGCTTACCCGGACTAGCGGGTCCCCCCACAGATACGCAGTATTTT. Filled out from reference TRBV11-2 and TRBJ2-3, the complete variable domain reads EAGVAQSPRYKIIEKRQSVAFWCNPISGHATLYWYQQILGQGPKLLIQFQNNGVVDDSQLPKDRFSAERLKGVDSTLKIQPAKLEDSAVYLCASSLPGLAGPPTDTQYFGPGTRLTVL.

V gene TRBV20-1 combines with J gene TRBJ2-5; unclear D gene. CDR1 and CDR2 from the germline V gene are DFQATT and SNEGSKA (reference sequence). The CDR3 loop spans 12 amino acids. Trimming took 2 bases from V and 4 from J, leaving 8 bases between them. The CDR3 loop is CSARRGRETQYF. In DNA form, the CDR3 reads TGCAGTGCTAGACGCGGCCGAGAGACCCAGTACTTC.

The chain employs TRBV7-3 and TRBJ1-2; maybe TRBD1 (6 bases). The CDR3 sequence is 13 residues long. Germline CDR1 reads SGHTA; CDR2 reads FQGTGA. The V end lost 4 bases, the J end lost 2 bases, and 8 bases lay between the germline ends. As DNA, the CDR3 is TGTGCCAGCAGCTCAGGGGAGAACTATGGCTACACCTTC. It specifies CASSSGENYGYTF.

Only a few counts were recorded for this clonotype. CDR3 protein: CASSSTVSYEQYF. The CDR3 bases are TGTGCCAGCAGTTCCACGGTCTCCTACGAGCAGTACTTC. This chain uses TRBV28 with TRBJ2-7; D call uncertain. V dropped 4 bases and J dropped 0 bases, with 7 bases sitting between them. Germline assignment: CDR1 MDHEN and CDR2 SYDVKM. This CDR3 is 13 amino acids long. The complete variable domain, with remaining parts taken from reference TRBV28 and TRBJ2-7, reads DVKVTQSSRYLVKRTGEKVFLECVQDMDHENMFWYRQDPGLGLRLIYFSYDVKMKEKGDIPEGYSVSREKKERFSLILESASTNQTSMYLCASSSTVSYEQYFGPGTRLTVT.

For this clonotype: A single base separates this from a much larger clone, so it may be a read error. The chain couples TRBV6-1 to TRBJ2-5; D call uncertain. Germline CDR1 MNHNS, CDR2 SASEGT. There are 13 residues in the CDR3. With 4 bases removed from V and 5 bases from J, the gap between germline ends came to 11 bases. The CDR3 here is CASSGRLGETQYF. Written as DNA, the CDR3 is TGTGCCAGCAGTGGTAGGCTGGGTGAGACCCAGTACTTC.

In its sample, this clonotype was seen many times. The V call is TRBV19, the J call TRBJ2-5; D possibly matches TRBD1 or TRBD2 (5 bases each). This CDR3 spans 15 amino acids. Germline V lookup: CDR1 LNHDA, CDR2 SQIVND (reference sequence). V was trimmed by 0 bases and J by 5 bases, leaving 13 bases between them. CDR3 residues: CASSIEPGRRETQYF. For the CDR3, the DNA is TGTGCCAGTAGTATAGAACCGGGGCGCCGGGAGACCCAGTACTTC.

This clonotype was seen repeatedly, ten times or more. The chain has TRBV6-1 and TRBJ1-2, with a possible D match to TRBD1 (5 bases). Per the germline V gene, CDR1 is MNHNS and CDR2 is SASEGT. This CDR3 contains 14 residues. V gave up 7 bases and J gave up 2 bases, with 14 bases separating them. The CDR3 DNA is TGTGCCAGCACCTTTCCCGACAGAAACTATGGCTACACCTTC. Residues: CASTFPDRNYGYTF.